A selection of T cell receptor beta chains follows, all from one sample in a study of blood T cell repertoires in COVID-19. TCRdb keeps only in-frame clones here, not all; method: immunoSEQ multiplex PCR. The sample has about 300,000 clones; approximately 86% are singletons. The specimen was peripheral blood. These receptors were taken from an older man with acute or convalescent COVID-19. Each CDR3 is given with its conserved first and last residue. The D gene is left open where the match is weak. Clone size appears in some rows only: once, few, many, or a class for an expanded clone.

V	J	size	D	DNA	CDR3
TRBV4-1	TRBJ1-5	NA	TRBD1	TGCGCCAGCAGCCCCACCCCTAGGACAGGGAGTACTCAGCCTCAGCATTTT	CASSPTPRTGSTQPQHF
TRBV3-1/TRBV3-2	TRBJ2-6	NA	NA	TGTGCCAGCAGCCAAGATTTTCAGCGAACCTCTGGGGCCAACGTCCTGACTTTC	CASSQDFQRTSGANVLTF
TRBV5-1	TRBJ1-2	NA	NA	TGCGCCAGCAGCTTGCGTCGACAGTCTAACTATGGCTACACCTTC	CASSLRRQSNYGYTF
TRBV7-9	TRBJ1-5	NA	TRBD1	TGTGCCAGCAGCTTGCGGGGGCAACAGGGGGAGGATAATCAGCCCCAGCATTTT	CASSLRGQQGEDNQPQHF
TRBV4-1	TRBJ2-7	NA	TRBD2	TGCGCCAGCAGCCAAGTTGGAGGGAGGGAAGTGTCCGAGCAGTACTTC	CASSQVGGREVSEQYF
TRBV2	TRBJ1-1	NA	NA	TGTGCCAGCAGTGCGGCACAGGGTGTCACTGAAGCTTTCTTT	CASSAAQGVTEAFF
TRBV7-8	TRBJ1-2	NA	NA	TGTGCCAGCAGTAGGGACAAAAACTATGGCTACACCTTC	CASSRDKNYGYTF
TRBV4-2	TRBJ1-5	NA	TRBD1	TGTGCCAGCAGCCAAGATCATGGACAGGGATGGCAGCCCCAGCATTTT	CASSQDHGQGWQPQHF
TRBV11-2	TRBJ2-1	NA	NA	TGTGCCAGCAGCTTATCCCCCCCGGGGAACTTTGAGCAGTTCTTC	CASSLSPPGNFEQFF
TRBV11-3	TRBJ2-3	NA	TRBD2	TGTGCCAGCAGCTTAGGACTAGCGGGGGGCACAGATACGCAGTATTTT	CASSLGLAGGTDTQYF
TRBV7-3	TRBJ2-1	once	TRBD2	TGTGCCAGCAGCCCCCCGCGGACTAGCGGGGGGGACCCCTCCTACAATGAGCAGTTCTTC	CASSPPRTSGGDPSYNEQFF
TRBV30	TRBJ2-3	NA	TRBD2	TGTGCCTGGAGGACGGGGGGGTTTGGCACAGATACGCAGTATTTT	CAWRTGGFGTDTQYF
TRBV18	TRBJ1-2	NA	NA	TGTGCCAGCTCACCGAGGGCGGGGACGGATGGCTACACCTTC	CASSPRAGTDGYTF
TRBV4-3	TRBJ2-2	NA	NA	TGCGCCAGCAGCTTCCTACAGACAAACACCGGGGAGCTGTTTTTT	CASSFLQTNTGELFF
TRBV28	TRBJ2-7	NA	TRBD2	TGTGCCAGCAGTCTGACTAGCGGCCTTGGGAAGCAGTACTTC	CASSLTSGLGKQYF
TRBV7-2	TRBJ1-4	NA	NA	TGTGCCAGCAGCGATGGGGCTACTAATGAAAAACTGTTTTTT	CASSDGATNEKLFF
TRBV19	TRBJ2-2	NA	TRBD1	TGTGCCAGTAGACCGGGACAGACTAACACCGGGGAGCTGTTTTTT	CASRPGQTNTGELFF
TRBV25-1	TRBJ2-7	NA	NA	TGTGCCAGCAGTGAACAGGGTAACGAGCAGTACTTC	CASSEQGNEQYF
TRBV5-4	TRBJ2-5	NA	TRBD1	TGTGCCAGCAGTTCCGGGACAGCCCAAGGAGAGACCCAGTACTTC	CASSSGTAQGETQYF
TRBV6-5	TRBJ1-3	NA	NA	TGTGCCAGCACCACACCCTCTGGAAACACCATATATTTT	CASTTPSGNTIYF
TRBV10-1	TRBJ2-4	few	TRBD1	TGCGCCAGCAGTGGGGGACAGGGTTCCAAAAACATTCAGTACTTC	CASSGGQGSKNIQYF
TRBV6-6	TRBJ1-1	once	NA	TGTGCCACCCTCCGGACATCGAACACTGAAGCTTTCTTT	CATLRTSNTEAFF
TRBV7-2	TRBJ2-1	NA	NA	TGTGCCAGCAGCTTAGGTCTTCTGGACTTCTCCTACAATGAGCAGTTCTTC	CASSLGLLDFSYNEQFF
TRBV29-1	TRBJ1-2	once	TRBD1	TGCAGCGCCGGGGACAGGGAATACACCTTC	CSAGDREYTF
TRBV11-2	TRBJ1-2	NA	NA	TGTGCCAGCAGCCCACAGGATTACTATGGCTACACCTTC	CASSPQDYYGYTF
TRBV19	TRBJ1-4	NA	TRBD1	TGTGCCAGTAGTATCCGGGACAGGGGGCGCACAATCGATGAAAAACTGTTTTTT	CASSIRDRGRTIDEKLFF
TRBV7-2	TRBJ2-3	NA	NA	TGTGCCAGCAGCTCCCCTCCTGGCCATACGCAGTATTTT	CASSSPPGHTQYF
TRBV19	TRBJ1-1	NA	TRBD1	TGTGCCAGTAGTATAAAGGGGGCAGGCACTGAAGCTTTCTTT	CASSIKGAGTEAFF
TRBV6-5	TRBJ1-6	NA	TRBD1	TGTGCCAGCAGGGCACAGGGGGTGGCTTCACCCCTCCACTTT	CASRAQGVASPLHF
TRBV7-2	TRBJ1-1	NA	TRBD1	TGTGCCAGCAGTCCGGACAGGGGTGGTGCTTTCTTT	CASSPDRGGAFF
TRBV4-2	TRBJ2-2	NA	NA	TGTGCCAGCAGCCAAGATCAAGGGGGATCCACCGGGGAGCTGTTTTTT	CASSQDQGGSTGELFF
TRBV6-2/TRBV6-3	TRBJ2-1	few	TRBD1	TGTGCCAGCAGTGCCCTCATTGGACAGGGGATTGCCAATGAGCAGTTCTTC	CASSALIGQGIANEQFF
TRBV7-2	TRBJ2-7	NA	TRBD2	TGTGCCAGCAGCGCCCGCGGGAGCCCTACCTACGAGCAGTACTTC	CASSARGSPTYEQYF
TRBV29-1	TRBJ1-1	NA	NA	TGCAGCGTTGAAGAAGGGGTGAGACACGAGAACACTGAAGCTTTCTTT	CSVEEGVRHENTEAFF
TRBV7-9	TRBJ2-3	NA	NA	TGTGCCAGCAGCCCACACCCTGACAGTCACACAGATACGCAGTATTTT	CASSPHPDSHTDTQYF
TRBV24-1	TRBJ2-7	NA	NA	TGTGCCACCAGTGAAGGTGGTAGGGGCCACGAGCAGTACTTC	CATSEGGRGHEQYF
TRBV18	TRBJ1-6	NA	NA	TGTGCCAGCTCAGCTCAATGGGTAGGGGATGATTCACCCCTCCACTTT	CASSAQWVGDDSPLHF
TRBV19	TRBJ2-2	NA	TRBD2	TGTGCCAGTAGTATAGATCGAGCGGGACCCGGGGAGCTGTTTTTT	CASSIDRAGPGELFF
TRBV10-3	TRBJ2-1	once	NA	TGTGCCATCAGTTTTGGGCCCTCGGGCGGAGGTGAGCAGTTCTTC	CAISFGPSGGGEQFF
TRBV6-6	TRBJ2-2	NA	NA	TGTGCCAGCAGTTATCTGGGCTCGCGGGAGCTGTTTTTT	CASSYLGSRELFF
TRBV14	TRBJ2-1	NA	NA	TGTGCCAGCAGCCAACAGTTGGAGGGTGAGCAGTTCTTC	CASSQQLEGEQFF
TRBV30	TRBJ1-1	NA	TRBD1	TGTGCCTGGGACTTGGGACAGGGGTACACTGAAGCTTTCTTT	CAWDLGQGYTEAFF
TRBV11-2	TRBJ1-1	NA	TRBD1	TGTGCCAGCAGCACCGGGACAGGAATGAACACTGAAGCTTTCTTT	CASSTGTGMNTEAFF
TRBV6-6	TRBJ1-1	NA	NA	TGTGCCAGCAGTTTCCCCCCACAGGGAAACACTGAAGCTTTCTTT	CASSFPPQGNTEAFF
TRBV28	TRBJ2-3	NA	NA	TGTGCCAGCAGCCTTAGTTGGACAGATACGCAGTATTTT	CASSLSWTDTQYF
TRBV7-2	TRBJ1-2	NA	NA	TGTGCCAGCAGCTCGTCGGGAGGACAATATGGCTACACCTTC	CASSSSGGQYGYTF
TRBV2	TRBJ2-1	NA	TRBD1	TGTGCCAGGGGACAGAGTTACAATGAGCAGTTCTTC	CARGQSYNEQFF
TRBV18	TRBJ2-1	NA	TRBD1	TGTGCCAGCTCCCCAGGACAGGGGGGTTGGAGTTCCTACAATGAGCAGTTCTTC	CASSPGQGGWSSYNEQFF